The 21 T cell receptor beta chains reported below all come from one sample, sequenced in a study of cytomegalovirus exposure and HLA in healthy donors. The primer mix had 60 Vbeta and 13 Jbeta primers. Produced via immunoSEQ multiplex PCR; TCRdb's table is partial and in-frame only. The sample lists roughly 180,000 clones, around 79% occurring once. Sequenced input: PBMCs. The source is a girl aged 10 to 17 in good health and CMV-seropositive.

This clone has only one observation. The V gene is TRBV13, the J gene TRBJ1-1, with a possible D match to TRBD1 (5 bases). The CDR3 has 15 residues. Germline V lookup: CDR1 PRHDT, CDR2 FYEKMQ (reference sequence). Trimming cost V 4 bases and J 4 bases, with 16 bases left between them. CDR3 bases: TGTGCCAGCAGCTCTACAGGCTACCTCAGCACTGAAGCTTTCTTT. This gives the protein CASSSTGYLSTEAFF.

The V gene is TRBV9, the J gene TRBJ2-3; 16 positions agree with TRBD2. CDR1 is SGDLS and CDR2 is YYNGEE in the germline V gene. V trimming: 3 bases; J trimming: 2 bases; junction bases outside the gene matches: 6. The CDR3 is 18 residues long. CDR3 coding DNA: TGTGCCAGCAGCGAGAGGGGACTAGCGGGGGGGTTCACAGATACGCAGTATTTT. It codes for CASSERGLAGGFTDTQYF.

The J gene is TRBJ1-1, the V gene TRBV11-2; TRBD1 might be the D (5 bases). Deletions cut 0 bases from V and 1 base from J, with 12 bases between. Germline assignment: CDR1 SGHAT and CDR2 FQNNGV. The CDR3 runs to 16 residues. CDR3 sequence reads: CASSLDGRGGNTEAFF. For the CDR3, the DNA is TGTGCCAGCAGCTTAGACGGGAGGGGAGGGAACACTGAAGCTTTCTTT.

This chain joins TRBV18 and TRBJ1-6; TRBD1 aligns across 8 bases. There are 15 residues in the CDR3. The V gene's germline CDR1 is KGHSH and CDR2 LQKENI. The V gene end was trimmed by 6 bases and the J gene end by 5 bases; junction bases not matched to a gene: 6. The CDR3 sequence: CASSELDRDNSPLHF. In DNA, the CDR3 is TGTGCCAGCTCGGAGCTGGACAGGGATAATTCACCCCTCCACTTT.

V usage is TRBV29-1 and J usage is TRBJ2-3; 8 nucleotides agree with TRBD2. CDR3 length equals 15 residues. Germline CDR1 SQVTM, CDR2 ANQGSEA. With V trimmed by 6 bases and J by 0 bases, 8 bases remained unmatched. CDR3 residues: CSVNGGARSTDTQYF. CDR3 in DNA: TGCAGCGTCAACGGGGGGGCCAGGAGCACAGATACGCAGTATTTT.

The chain links TRBV20-1 to TRBJ2-2, with a possible D match to TRBD2 (5 bases). Trimming removed 5 bases at V and 8 bases at J, with 9 bases between. CDR3 length equals 11 residues. CDR1 is DFQATT, CDR2 SNEGSKA, per germline (reference sequence). The CDR3 DNA reads TGCAGTGCTGTGGCGGGTGGGGAGCTGTTTTTT. The encoded protein is CSAVAGGELFF.

The rearrangement uses TRBV19 and TRBJ2-7; TRBD2 matches at 11 bases. Per the germline V gene, CDR1 is LNHDA and CDR2 is SQIVND (reference sequence). The length of the CDR3 is 16 residues. After removal of 3 bases from V and 4 bases from J, the junction contained 8 bases not matched to a gene. The CDR3 here is CASSIRLAGGGYEQYF. CDR3 coding DNA: TGTGCCAGTAGTATTCGCCTAGCGGGGGGAGGTTACGAGCAGTACTTC.

The chain links TRBV18 to TRBJ2-5, with 15 bases lining up with TRBD2. The trim removed 3 bases at V and 2 bases at J, leaving 4 bases unmatched. Germline-derived CDR1 and CDR2 are KGHSH and LQKENI. This CDR3 region has 17 residues. The DNA for the CDR3 is TGTGCCAGCTCACCGAGGACTAGCGGGGGGGGTCAAGAGACCCAGTACTTC. Translation: CASSPRTSGGGQETQYF.

The CDR3 DNA reads as TGTGCCAGCAGCGATTCACCCCGGACAGGCCAGGCTCATACCTTC. This encodes CASSDSPRTGQAHTF. The chain uses TRBV6-1 and TRBJ1-2; the match to TRBD1 covers 7 bases. The CDR3 is 15 residues long. Germline V gives CDR1 MNHNS, CDR2 SASEGT. The junction had 21 bases not matched to a gene; V was cut back by 6 bases and J by 14 bases.

This rearrangement joins TRBV30 to TRBJ1-1; no firm D call. CDR1 and CDR2 (germline): GTSNPN, SVGIG (reference sequence). This CDR3 spans 12 amino acids. Trimming shortened V by 2 bases and J by 7 bases, and 11 bases separated the two germline ends. The CDR3 sequence is CAWSFGPNEAFF. In DNA, the CDR3 is TGTGCCTGGAGTTTCGGTCCTAATGAAGCTTTCTTT. The complete variable domain, with remaining parts taken from reference TRBV30 and TRBJ1-1, reads SQTIHQWPATLVQPVGSPLSLECTVEGTSNPNLYWYRQAAGRGLQLLFYSVGIGQISSEVPQNLSASRPQDRQFILSSKKLLLSDSGFYLCAWSFGPNEAFFGQGTRLTVV.

The rearrangement joins TRBV7-9 to TRBJ2-7; D gene uncertain. The CDR3 is 14 amino acids. V was pared by 5 bases and J by 0 bases, with 11 bases between. Germline V CDR1 and CDR2: SEHNR, FQNEAQ (reference sequence). The CDR3 bases are TGTGCCAGCAGCGTCGAGGCCGTCTCCTACGAGCAGTACTTC. Amino acid sequence: CASSVEAVSYEQYF.

The chain combines TRBV4-1 with TRBJ2-1; 9 nucleotides agree with TRBD1. Looked up from germline, CDR1 is MGHRA and CDR2 is YSYEKL. The CDR3 is 15 amino acids. The V segment lost 1 base and the J segment 5 bases; nucleotides outside the gene matches: 3. The CDR3 loop is CASSQGTGANNEQFF. As DNA, the CDR3 is TGCGCCAGCAGCCAAGGGACAGGGGCCAACAATGAGCAGTTCTTC.

V and J are TRBV5-1 and TRBJ1-2; 7 nucleotides match TRBD1. The junction had 13 bases not matched to a gene; V was cut back by 4 bases and J by 4 bases. Germline-derived CDR1 and CDR2 are SGHRS and YFSETQ. The CDR3 spans 16 residues. The CDR3 DNA reads TGCGCCAGCAGCCCACCCCAGGGGGTGCTTAGCTATGGCTACACCTTC. Protein sequence: CASSPPQGVLSYGYTF.

J is TRBJ2-7 and V is TRBV6-6, with 7 bases matching TRBD1. The V and J ends lost 8 bases and 2 bases, in that order; junction bases with no gene match: 12. The CDR3 has 15 amino acids. Germline CDR1 and CDR2: MNHNY and SVGAGI (reference sequence). This chain's CDR3 is CASLLDRVKTYEQYF. DNA for the CDR3: TGTGCCAGCCTTTTAGACAGGGTAAAAACCTACGAGCAGTACTTC.

This rearrangement joins TRBV6-1 to TRBJ2-7; D possibly corresponds to TRBD1 (6 bases). Germline V gene lookup returns CDR1 MNHNS and CDR2 SASEGT. The CDR3 loop spans 14 amino acids. Trimming took 5 bases from V and 2 from J, leaving 13 bases between them. CDR3 nucleotides: TGTGCCAGCAGTCTAGGCGACAGGACCTACGAGCAGTACTTC. Translating gives CASSLGDRTYEQYF.

Remarks on this clone: Other DNA sequences from this sample encode an identical CDR3 as well. The CDR3 nucleotides read TGTGCCAGCAGCCCCCCGGGAAGTAGCTACGAGCAGTACTTC. The encoded protein is CASSPPGSSYEQYF. V and J are TRBV7-9 and TRBJ2-7; the D gene is possibly TRBD2 (5 bases). Trimming removed 5 bases from V and 3 bases from J, with 14 bases in between. Germline values: CDR1 SEHNR, CDR2 FQNEAQ (reference sequence). This CDR3 contains 14 residues.

J is TRBJ2-2 and V is TRBV21-1; the table assigns TRBD1, which was not confirmed against the DNA. TRBV21-1 counts as a pseudogene. This CDR3 has 16 amino acids. CDR3 bases: TGTGCCAGCACCAGAGAAGGGACAGGGAACACCGGGGAGCTGTTTTTT. Translated: CASTREGTGNTGELFF.

The genes are TRBV11-2 and TRBJ2-3, with TRBD2 matching 7 bases. The germline CDR1 and CDR2 sequences are SGHAT and FQNNGV. This CDR3 is built from 13 residues. V was clipped by 5 bases and J by 6 bases; unmatched bases: 5. The CDR3 DNA is TGTGCCAGCAGCCCCTCCGGGGGGGATACGCAGTATTTT. It translates to CASSPSGGDTQYF. The full variable domain, its missing parts supplied by reference TRBV11-2 and TRBJ2-3, is EAGVAQSPRYKIIEKRQSVAFWCNPISGHATLYWYQQILGQGPKLLIQFQNNGVVDDSQLPKDRFSAERLKGVDSTLKIQPAKLEDSAVYLCASSPSGGDTQYFGPGTRLTVL.

The chain employs TRBV7-6 and TRBJ1-4; no firm D call. CDR1 and CDR2 from the germline V gene are SGHVS and FNYEAQ. V lost 1 base, J lost 5 bases, and 11 bases lay in between. The CDR3 consists of 15 residues. CDR3 in amino acids: CASSLGTRANEKLFF. CDR3 nucleotides: TGTGCCAGCAGCTTAGGTACGCGGGCCAATGAAAAACTGTTTTTT.

This clone has a handful of counts. The chain links TRBV10-2 to TRBJ2-6; 7 bases agree with TRBD2. CDR3 length equals 20 residues. Germline-derived CDR1 and CDR2 are WSHSY and SAAADI. The J segment lost 4 bases and the V segment lost 6 bases, leaving 21 bases of the junction unmatched. CDR3 protein: CASRDPRLDSGQGGANVLTF. The CDR3 DNA reads as TGCGCCAGCAGGGACCCCCGTTTGGATAGCGGGCAGGGAGGGGCCAACGTCCTGACTTTC.

The chain joins TRBV4-3 to TRBJ2-7; tentative D call: TRBD1 (6 bases). Germline V CDR1 and CDR2: LGHNA, YSLEER. The CDR3 length is 14 residues. Deletions cut 4 bases from V and 7 bases from J, with 17 bases between. CDR3 sequence reads: CASSPEGKGGEQYF. The CDR3, as DNA: TGCGCCAGCAGCCCCGAAGGGAAAGGGGGTGAGCAGTACTTC.